The next 6 T cell receptor beta chains were all read from a single sample in a study of T cell repertoires in cytomegalovirus infection. TCRdb processed the reads anew with MiXCR; each CDR3 protein has one entry. The sample lists 80,000 to 130,000 distinct CDR3 sequences, 23% occurring once. The sequencing sample was made of CD8+ T cells from PBMCs. The receptor source for this set is a human donor in good health (CMV status not recorded). Some clones in this sample may be carry-over from other donors' samples.

This clonotype was picked up many times. The chain has TRBV4-3 and TRBJ2-5; possibly TRBD2 for D (5 bases). CDR1 and CDR2 from the germline V gene are LGHNA and YSLEER. This CDR3 region has 15 residues. Trimming left V 0 bases short and J 0 bases short, with 8 bases between. CDR3 coding DNA: TGCGCCAGCAGCCAAGACCGGGGTTACCAAGAGACCCAGTACTTC. The encoded protein is CASSQDRGYQETQYF.

This clonotype was found many times. The V call is TRBV7-9, the J call TRBJ2-7, with 10 positions matching TRBD1. The V segment lost 6 bases and the J segment 4 bases; nucleotides outside the gene matches: 12. Germline CDR1 SEHNR, CDR2 FQNEAQ (reference sequence). The CDR3 runs to 16 residues. The CDR3 bases are TGTGCCAGCAGTCCTTCCGGCGGACAGGGGGATTACGAGCAGTACTTC. Translation: CASSPSGGQGDYEQYF.

The chain has TRBV6-6 and TRBJ1-4, with a tentative D call TRBD1 (5 bases). Looked up from germline, CDR1 is MNHNY and CDR2 is SVGAGI (reference sequence). Trimming removed 0 bases from V and 8 bases from J, with 13 bases in between. The CDR3 sequence is 15 residues long. CDR3 region: CASSYSWGLEEKLFF. The DNA of the CDR3 is TGTGCCAGCAGTTACTCTTGGGGGTTAGAGGAAAAACTGTTTTTT.

The chain carries TRBV6-5 and TRBJ2-7; D call uncertain. The V end was cut by 0 bases, the J end by 3 bases, with 9 bases between. The CDR3 loop spans 14 amino acids. Per the germline V gene, CDR1 is MNHEY and CDR2 is SVGAGI. The CDR3 DNA sequence: TGTGCCAGCAGTTACTCGTCCCAGGACTACGAGCAGTACTTC. The encoded protein is CASSYSSQDYEQYF.

The V and J genes are TRBV4-2 and TRBJ2-2, with D perhaps matching TRBD1 (6 bases). V lost 0 bases, J lost 1 base, and 12 bases lay in between. The CDR3 is 17 residues long. The germline V gene encodes CDR1 LGHNA and CDR2 YNFKEQ. The CDR3 spells CASSQDVAGVNTGELFF. The CDR3 DNA follows: TGTGCCAGCAGCCAAGACGTGGCAGGGGTGAACACCGGGGAGCTGTTTTTT.

This rearrangement joins TRBV25-1 to TRBJ1-2; D is ambiguous. The CDR3 sequence is 15 residues long. V dropped 3 bases and J dropped 3 bases, with 14 bases sitting between them. Germline CDR1 is MGHDK and CDR2 is SYGVNS. CDR3 sequence (DNA): TGTGCCAGCAGTGATCGTCGGGTTGAGGACTATGGCTACACCTTC. The encoded protein is CASSDRRVEDYGYTF.